Below, 15 T cell receptor beta chains from the same sample are listed, as sequenced in a study of control samples from healthy donors and cancer patients. Some clones are missing from TCRdb's copy, which holds only in-frame ones; the method was immunoSEQ multiplex PCR. The table includes about 130,000 clones, 92% detected once. Sequenced sample: blood. These receptors were obtained from a woman in her fifties or sixties in good health.

Comment on this clone: The junction does not match germline at one end; this may be a read error. The chain combines TRBV18 with TRBJ2-7; a possible D gene is TRBD1 (6 bases). CDR1 is KGHSH, CDR2 LQKENI, per germline. The CDR3 sequence is 13 residues long. The CDR3 nucleotides are TGTGCCAGCTCACGCGCCGTCGAGGGGACACTGCATTTC. Its translation: CASSRAVEGTLHF.

The chain uses TRBV12-3 or TRBV12-4 and TRBJ1-6; D is possibly TRBD1 (5 bases). Trimming removed 5 bases at V and 8 bases at J, with 7 bases between. CDR3 length: 12 residues. In DNA form, the CDR3 reads TGTGCCAGCAGTATGACAGATTCACCCCTCCACTTT. This codes for CASSMTDSPLHF.

The rearrangement joins TRBV13 to TRBJ2-1, with 10 bases fitting TRBD2. J was trimmed by 10 bases and V by 1 base; bases with no gene match: 4. The CDR3 sequence is 14 residues long. The V gene's germline CDR1 is PRHDT and CDR2 FYEKMQ (reference sequence). Here the CDR3 reads CASSLELAGVEQFF. Here the CDR3 DNA reads TGTGCCAGCAGCTTAGAGCTAGCGGGGGTGGAGCAGTTCTTC.

The V gene is TRBV7-8, the J gene TRBJ2-2; no clear D gene. The germline V gene has CDR1 SGHVS and CDR2 FQNEAQ. This CDR3 spans 14 amino acids. V shed 1 base and J shed 1 base, with 4 bases lying between them. For the CDR3, the DNA is TGTGCCAGCAGCTTAGTTGGGAACACCGGGGAGCTGTTTTTT. Protein product: CASSLVGNTGELFF.

The genes are TRBV5-1 and TRBJ1-2, with D maybe TRBD1 (6 bases). The CDR3 covers 14 residues. Germline V gives CDR1 SGHRS, CDR2 YFSETQ. V shed 0 bases and J shed 4 bases, with 10 bases lying between them. CDR3 coding DNA: TGCGCCAGCAGCTTGGACGGGGGCGCCTATGGCTACACCTTC. Its translation: CASSLDGGAYGYTF.

The chain couples TRBV19 to TRBJ2-3; possibly TRBD2 for D (6 bases). Trimming left V 1 base short and J 5 bases short, with 7 bases between. The V gene's germline CDR1 is LNHDA and CDR2 SQIVND (reference sequence). The CDR3 length is 13 residues. The CDR3 region has the DNA TGTGCCAGTAGTATAGTGGGGGGAGATACGCAGTATTTT. This translates into CASSIVGGDTQYF. The full variable domain, rest sourced from reference TRBV19 and TRBJ2-3, is DGGITQSPKYLFRKEGQNVTLSCEQNLNHDAMYWYRQDPGQGLRLIYYSQIVNDFQKGDIAEGYSVSREKKESFPLTVTSAQKNPTAFYLCASSIVGGDTQYFGPGTRLTVL.

A single count supports this clone. J is TRBJ1-1 and V is TRBV28; TRBD1 matches at 7 bases. Trimming cost V 5 bases and J 5 bases; bases outside gene matches: 14. Germline CDR1 reads MDHEN; CDR2 reads SYDVKM. The CDR3 runs 16 residues. CDR3 in amino acids: CASSPADRAFRTEAFF. CDR3 nucleotides: TGTGCCAGCAGTCCCGCAGACAGGGCGTTTCGGACTGAAGCTTTCTTT.

The chain combines TRBV28 with TRBJ2-7, with D possibly matching TRBD1 (5 bases). The CDR3 length is 15 residues. The V and J ends lost 1 base and 6 bases respectively, with 16 bases between them. In germline, CDR1 is MDHEN, CDR2 SYDVKM. CDR3 sequence: CASSLSAGNALEQYF. Here the CDR3 DNA reads TGTGCCAGCAGTTTATCGGCAGGGAATGCCCTCGAGCAGTACTTC.

V gene TRBV19 combines with J gene TRBJ1-5, with D hard to call. The V end was cut by 3 bases, the J end by 4 bases, with 4 bases between. CDR3 size: 12 residues. Germline V CDR1 and CDR2: LNHDA, SQIVND (reference sequence). DNA of the CDR3: TGTGCCAGTAGTATCTATAATCAGCCCCAGCATTTT. Protein product: CASSIYNQPQHF.

This sequence joins TRBV7-2 and TRBJ2-4; TRBD2 might be the D (5 bases). Germline values: CDR1 SGHTA, CDR2 FQGNSA. The CDR3 consists of 15 residues. V was pared by 0 bases and J by 6 bases, with 12 bases between. In nucleotides, the CDR3 is TGTGCCAGCAGCTTAGCGTCCCCCGGAGGAAACATTCAGTACTTC. This translates into CASSLASPGGNIQYF.

The genes are TRBV7-2 and TRBJ1-3; 11 bases agree with TRBD1. V dropped 5 bases and J dropped 2; count of bases not matched to a gene: 5. The germline gives CDR1 SGHTA, CDR2 FQGNSA. CDR3 length: 16 residues. The CDR3 region is CASSPGQGATGNTIYF. CDR3 nucleotide sequence: TGTGCCAGCAGCCCCGGACAGGGGGCGACTGGAAACACCATATATTTT.

The chain recombines TRBV28 with TRBJ2-2; D is tentatively TRBD1 or TRBD2 (5 bases each). The CDR3 loop spans 14 amino acids. V was clipped by 4 bases and J by 5 bases, with 11 bases between them. CDR1 and CDR2 from the germline V gene are MDHEN and SYDVKM. This CDR3 is CASSSGTRTGELFF. The DNA for the CDR3 is TGTGCCAGCAGTTCCGGGACGCGGACCGGGGAGCTGTTTTTT.

The chain has TRBV7-6 and TRBJ1-2, with TRBD1 as a possible D gene (5 bases). The CDR3 sequence is 15 residues long. Deletions cut 4 bases from V and 6 bases from J, with 18 bases between. CDR1 is SGHVS, CDR2 FNYEAQ, per germline. The CDR3 DNA is TGTGCCAGCAGCTCGCCACGGGGCAGGTTTAATGGCTACACCTTC. Translated: CASSSPRGRFNGYTF.

The chain combines TRBV6-1 with TRBJ1-1; 7 positions match TRBD1. The J segment lost 1 base and the V segment lost 2 bases, leaving 7 bases of the junction unmatched. The germline V gene encodes CDR1 MNHNS and CDR2 SASEGT. The CDR3 has 16 amino acids. CDR3 coding DNA: TGTGCCAGCAGTGAACGGGGTCAGGGGGGGAACACTGAAGCTTTCTTT. Translated, it gives CASSERGQGGNTEAFF.

CDR3 protein: CASSLVGSGKETQYF. DNA of the CDR3: TGTGCCAGTAGCCTAGTCGGTAGCGGTAAAGAGACCCAGTACTTC. The chain joins TRBV19 to TRBJ2-5; perhaps TRBD2 as D (6 bases). The CDR3 loop spans 15 amino acids. V lost 6 bases and J lost 3, with 17 bases in between. CDR1 LNHDA and CDR2 SQIVND come from the germline V gene (reference sequence).